The 28 T cell receptor beta chains below were found in one sample sequenced in a study of T cell responses to AZD1222 COVID-19 vaccine. Repertoires were generated with immunoSEQ multiplex PCR, while TCRdb's copy carries only in-frame clones and drops some. The table shows 130,000 to 150,000 clones, with 85% to 95% occurring only once. This specimen consisted of peripheral blood, obtained on day 0 of MenACWY control vaccination. The receptors derive from an adult in good health.

The chain carries TRBV7-9 and TRBJ2-3, with D unresolved. This CDR3 has 14 amino acids. Germline V gene sequence: CDR1 SEHNR, CDR2 FQNEAQ (reference sequence). V lost 1 base, J lost 4 bases, and 9 bases lay in between. The CDR3 region is CASSLEGAPDTQYF. The CDR3 nucleotides read TGTGCCAGCAGCTTAGAAGGCGCACCAGATACGCAGTATTTT.

This chain joins TRBV5-1 and TRBJ2-2; the D gene is possibly TRBD1 (5 bases). The CDR3 extends over 15 amino acids. V dropped 2 bases and J dropped 6 bases, with 14 bases sitting between them. CDR1 SGHRS and CDR2 YFSETQ come from the germline V gene. The CDR3 spells CASSLTGLTAGELFF. As DNA, the CDR3 is TGCGCCAGCAGCTTAACAGGATTAACCGCCGGGGAGCTGTTTTTT. Using reference TRBV5-1 and TRBJ2-2 for the parts outside the CDR3, the full variable domain is KAGVTQTPRYLIKTRGQQVTLSCSPISGHRSVSWYQQTPGQGLQFLFEYFSETQRNKGNFPGRFSGRQFSNSRSEMNVSTLELGDSALYLCASSLTGLTAGELFFGEGSRLTVL.

The genes are TRBV2 and TRBJ1-6; TRBD1 aligns across 11 bases. This CDR3 spans 16 amino acids. Germline values: CDR1 SNHLY, CDR2 FYNNEI. With 6 bases clipped from V and 7 bases from J, the junction kept 8 bases outside the gene matches. The CDR3 bases are TGTGCCAGCAGGTTCGGACAGGGGGCGAAGAATTCACCCCTCCACTTT. Translated, it gives CASRFGQGAKNSPLHF.

V gene TRBV27 combines with J gene TRBJ1-5; 9 bases map to TRBD1. The CDR3 is made up of 16 amino acids. Trimming at V came to 6 bases and at J to 0 bases, leaving 6 bases not matched to a gene. The germline CDR1 and CDR2 sequences are MNHEY and SMNVEV (reference sequence). CDR3 in DNA: TGTGCCAGCAGCCGAACGACAGGGGGTAGCAATCAGCCCCAGCATTTT. Translating gives CASSRTTGGSNQPQHF.

V and J are TRBV9 and TRBJ1-1; D is perhaps TRBD1 (5 bases). CDR1 SGDLS and CDR2 YYNGEE come from the germline V gene. The CDR3 spans 16 residues. V was trimmed by 0 bases and J by 0 bases, leaving 12 bases between them. CDR3 nucleotide sequence: TGTGCCAGCAGCGTAGGGGGCGGACCGATGAACACTGAAGCTTTCTTT. Translation gives CASSVGGGPMNTEAFF.

The genes are TRBV28 and TRBJ1-6; D unresolved. CDR3 length: 15 residues. In germline, CDR1 is MDHEN, CDR2 SYDVKM. V gave up 6 bases and J gave up 7 bases, with 16 bases separating them. CDR3 region: CASSLQPPRNSPLHF. CDR3 coding DNA: TGTGCCAGCAGCCTACAGCCTCCAAGGAATTCACCCCTCCACTTT.

CDR3 coding DNA: TGTGCCACCAGTGCCTCCGGGACAGTGACTGAAGCTTTCTTT. Translating gives CATSASGTVTEAFF. The V call is TRBV24-1, the J call TRBJ1-1, with 7 bases aligning to TRBD1. CDR3 length: 14 residues. The ends lost 5 bases at V and 5 bases at J; junction bases unmatched: 7. CDR1 and CDR2 from the germline V gene are KGHDR and SFDVKD.

This chain uses TRBV5-1 with TRBJ2-7; 9 positions agree with TRBD1. Germline CDR1 and CDR2: SGHRS and YFSETQ. After removal of 0 bases from V and 5 bases from J, the junction contained 0 bases not matched to a gene. The CDR3 covers 13 residues. CDR3 DNA: TGCGCCAGCAGCTTGGGGGACAGGGACGAGCAGTACTTC. This sequence encodes CASSLGDRDEQYF.

The rearrangement links TRBV2 to TRBJ1-2, with 11 bases aligning to TRBD1. J lost 1 base, V lost 6 bases, and 4 bases had no gene match. The CDR3 is 15 residues long. Germline CDR1 reads SNHLY; CDR2 reads FYNNEI. The CDR3 spells CASSDGTGGNYGYTF. Written as DNA, the CDR3 is TGTGCCAGCAGCGACGGGACAGGGGGTAACTATGGCTACACCTTC.

The chain links TRBV3-1 (or the pseudogene TRBV3-2) to TRBJ1-2; D gene ambiguous. Germline V lookup: CDR1 LGHDT, CDR2 YNNKEL (reference sequence). The CDR3 spans 13 residues. Trimming took 0 bases from V and 9 from J, leaving 11 bases between them. CDR3 in amino acids: CASSQDETVSYTF. Written as DNA, the CDR3 is TGTGCCAGCAGCCAAGATGAGACCGTGAGCTACACCTTC.

The chain links TRBV11-2 to TRBJ2-5; D is uncertain. Looked up from germline, CDR1 is SGHAT and CDR2 is FQNNGV. V was trimmed by 0 bases and J by 0 bases, leaving 2 bases between them. The CDR3 is 13 residues long. This CDR3 reads CASSLDNQETQYF. CDR3 nucleotides: TGTGCCAGCAGCTTAGACAACCAAGAGACCCAGTACTTC.

This sequence joins TRBV11-3 and TRBJ1-1; no definite D call. CDR3 length: 14 residues. Trimming removed 5 bases from V and 1 base from J, with 11 bases in between. CDR1 is SGHNT, CDR2 YENEEA, per germline. The DNA of the CDR3 is TGTGCCAGCAGCCTTCCAGCAGGGAACACTGAAGCTTTCTTT. This encodes CASSLPAGNTEAFF.

The chain combines TRBV6-1 with TRBJ1-5; D not resolved. V was pared by 2 bases and J by 3 bases, with 8 bases between. CDR1 MNHNS and CDR2 SASEGT come from the germline V gene. The CDR3 extends over 14 amino acids. The CDR3 is CASSENGFNQPQHF. The CDR3 coding sequence is TGTGCCAGCAGTGAAAACGGATTCAATCAGCCCCAGCATTTT.

The table lists this clone with a few counts. V gene TRBV7-2 combines with J gene TRBJ2-1; 10 bases are shared with TRBD2. The CDR3 has 13 residues. Germline trimming cut 3 bases from V and 9 bases from J; bases unmatched to any gene: 2. The germline V gene has CDR1 SGHTA and CDR2 FQGNSA. CDR3 bases: TGTGCCAGCAGCTTTAGGACTAGCGGTGAGCAGTTCTTC. It codes for CASSFRTSGEQFF.

The chain couples TRBV18 to TRBJ2-7; D gene uncertain. CDR3 size: 13 residues. V lost 4 bases to trimming and J lost 5 bases, with 12 bases between them. Per the germline V gene, CDR1 is KGHSH and CDR2 is LQKENI. Here the CDR3 DNA reads TGTGCCAGCTCACGAACGGGCGGCGACGAGCAGTACTTC. Protein product: CASSRTGGDEQYF. Supplemented by reference TRBV18 and TRBJ2-7, the full variable domain reads NAGVMQNPRHLVRRRGQEARLRCSPMKGHSHVYWYRQLPEEGLKFMVYLQKENIIDESGMPKERFSAEFPKEGPSILRIQQVVRGDSAAYFCASSRTGGDEQYFGPGTRLTVT.

This chain uses TRBV29-1 with TRBJ2-4; unclear D gene. With 5 bases removed from V and 5 bases from J, the gap between germline ends came to 7 bases. The CDR3 sequence is 11 residues long. CDR1 and CDR2 from the germline V gene are SQVTM and ANQGSEA. CDR3 sequence: CSVWVENIQYF. CDR3 DNA: TGCAGCGTTTGGGTCGAAAACATTCAGTACTTC.

The chain couples TRBV5-1 to TRBJ2-5; the D gene is possibly TRBD1 (6 bases). V was shortened by 0 bases and J by 4 bases, with 10 bases between the two germline ends. This CDR3 has 14 residues. Germline lookup yields CDR1 SGHRS and CDR2 YFSETQ. DNA of the CDR3: TGCGCCAGCAGCTTGGTAGGACAGCGAGAGACCCAGTACTTC. Translated: CASSLVGQRETQYF.

The chain carries TRBV7-6 and TRBJ2-7, with D unclear. V dropped 1 base and J dropped 2 bases, with 9 bases sitting between them. Germline V gene data show CDR1 as SGHVS and CDR2 as FNYEAQ. The CDR3 totals 14 residues. In nucleotides, the CDR3 is TGTGCCAGCAGCTTAGATAGGGCACCCTACGAGCAGTACTTC. Amino acids: CASSLDRAPYEQYF.

The chain carries TRBV6-2 or TRBV6-3 and TRBJ2-5, with a possible D match to TRBD2 (6 bases). Looked up from germline, CDR1 is MNHEY and CDR2 is SVGEGT. Trimming stripped 4 bases from V and 7 bases from J, with 16 bases between. The CDR3 consists of 14 residues. CDR3 protein: CASSLWTKEGTQYF. For the CDR3, the DNA is TGTGCCAGCAGTTTATGGACTAAGGAGGGGACCCAGTACTTC.

This chain joins TRBV2 and TRBJ2-5; possibly TRBD2 for D (5 bases). The germline gives CDR1 SNHLY, CDR2 FYNNEI. The ends were cut back, 3 bases at V and 1 base at J, with 12 bases in the middle. The CDR3 runs 15 residues. The CDR3 nucleotides are TGTGCCAGCAGTGATGAGATGACTACCCAAGAGACCCAGTACTTC. Translated: CASSDEMTTQETQYF.

This clone showed up just once. The gene calls are TRBV5-6 and TRBJ2-1; 9 positions match TRBD2. Per germline, CDR1 SGHDT and CDR2 YYEEEE. V was clipped by 1 base and J by 1 base; unmatched bases: 3. This CDR3 has 16 amino acids. The CDR3 here is CASSLLAGLSYNEQFF. The DNA for the CDR3 is TGTGCCAGCAGCTTGCTAGCGGGGTTATCCTACAATGAGCAGTTCTTC.

The chain uses TRBV18 and TRBJ1-6, with 12 bases that match TRBD1. The CDR3 consists of 15 residues. Germline V gene sequence: CDR1 KGHSH, CDR2 LQKENI. The ends lost 3 bases at V and 10 bases at J; junction bases unmatched: 4. CDR3 DNA: TGTGCCAGCTCACCGGGACAGGGGGCGTACTCACCCCTCCACTTT. Its translation: CASSPGQGAYSPLHF.

The rearrangement joins TRBV2 to TRBJ1-5, with 9 positions matching TRBD1. V lost 6 bases and J lost 1; bases outside the gene matches: 7. The length of the CDR3 is 16 residues. Germline V gives CDR1 SNHLY, CDR2 FYNNEI. The CDR3 region is CASRTTGGASNQPQHF. The CDR3 bases are TGTGCCAGCAGGACTACAGGGGGCGCCAGCAATCAGCCCCAGCATTTT.

The CDR3 nucleotides are TGTGCCAGCTCACTAACGGGGGGCGAGGGCACTGAAGCTTTCTTT. It translates to CASSLTGGEGTEAFF. The J gene is TRBJ1-1, the V gene TRBV18; possibly TRBD1 for D (6 bases). The CDR3 is 15 residues long. V shed 4 bases and J shed 4 bases, with 16 bases lying between them. Germline V CDR1 and CDR2: KGHSH, LQKENI.

This clone was detected many times. The chain carries TRBV7-9 and TRBJ2-5; D remains ambiguous. CDR1 SEHNR and CDR2 FQNEAQ come from the germline V gene (reference sequence). Trimming removed 6 bases from V and 5 bases from J, with 10 bases in between. CDR3 length: 12 amino acids. Here the CDR3 DNA reads TGTGCCAGCAGTACGGGTTGGGAGACCCAGTACTTC. It is translated as CASSTGWETQYF.

The chain combines TRBV29-1 with TRBJ1-4, with D perhaps TRBD1 (6 bases). Germline CDR1 SQVTM, CDR2 ANQGSEA. The CDR3 has 14 amino acids. The ends were cut back, 6 bases at V and 5 bases at J, with 16 bases in the middle. In nucleotides, the CDR3 is TGCAGCGTCTCAGGCGGGGGGGGCAATGAAAAACTGTTTTTT. Protein product: CSVSGGGGNEKLFF.

The chain uses TRBV3-1 (or the pseudogene TRBV3-2) and TRBJ2-2, with D unclear. CDR1 LGHDT and CDR2 YNNKEL come from the germline V gene (reference sequence). This CDR3 spans 16 amino acids. The V end was cut by 6 bases, the J end by 4 bases, with 18 bases between. The CDR3 is CASSRPRPDVTGELFF. The CDR3 DNA is TGTGCCAGCAGTCGGCCTAGGCCCGATGTCACCGGGGAGCTGTTTTTT.

The gene calls are TRBV4-2 and TRBJ2-2; 9 bases line up with TRBD2. V lost 1 base, J lost 4 bases, and 4 bases stayed unmatched. Germline V gene data show CDR1 as LGHNA and CDR2 as YNFKEQ. The CDR3 extends over 16 amino acids. The CDR3 sequence is CASSQVSRGGTGELFF. DNA for the CDR3: TGTGCCAGCAGCCAAGTGTCGCGGGGGGGCACCGGGGAGCTGTTTTTT.